These 3 T cell receptor beta chains were all obtained from the same sample, sequenced in a study of T cells after posttransplantation cyclophosphamide. Clones were read by immunoSEQ multiplex PCR, and TCRdb kept only the in-frame ones, dropping some. Here the sample spans just over 65,000 clones, 93% being singletons. The sequenced material came from PBMCs. The receptors stem from a woman between 25 and 40 years old in good health and a related stem cell transplant donor.

The V and J genes are TRBV28 and TRBJ2-2; 7 bases align to TRBD2. V lost 9 bases, J lost 5 bases, and 9 bases stayed unmatched. The CDR3 has 14 residues. The germline V gene encodes CDR1 MDHEN and CDR2 SYDVKM. The CDR3 DNA reads TGTGCCAGTCGGCCCGGGAGGACTACCGGGGAGCTGTTTTTT. The encoded protein is CASRPGRTTGELFF.

This chain connects TRBV9 to TRBJ1-6; no firm D call. Germline CDR1 reads SGDLS; CDR2 reads YYNGEE. This CDR3 has 14 residues. Trimming cost V 4 bases and J 10 bases, with 15 bases left between them. CDR3 amino acids: CASSLYSTESPLHF. In DNA form, the CDR3 reads TGTGCCAGCAGCCTATATTCGACGGAGTCACCCCTCCACTTT.

Only a few counts were recorded for this clone. The chain combines TRBV6-1 with TRBJ2-3; 7 bases line up with TRBD1. CDR3 length: 14 amino acids. Germline V gene data show CDR1 as MNHNS and CDR2 as SASEGT. Losses at the gene ends were 5 bases for V and 1 base for J; bases not matched to a gene: 3. The DNA for the CDR3 is TGTGCCAGCAGTATAGGGACAGGCACAGATACGCAGTATTTT. Amino acids: CASSIGTGTDTQYF.